This TCR beta chain was sequenced for a study of glioma-infiltrating T cells after dendritic cell vaccination. Overall study context: At biweekly intervals, patients got three intradermal dendritic cell vaccine injections. Study findings and constraints: Higher pretreatment TIL content predicted longer progression-free time and survival.

Specified time point: after dendritic cell vaccination, including at tumor progression/relapse. All glioblastoma patients lacked an isocitrate dehydrogenase mutation. As to this clone: Its target is unknown.

CDR3 size: 14 residues. J lost 2 bases, V lost 3 bases, and 3 bases had no gene match. Germline assignment: CDR1 SGHVS and CDR2 FQNEAQ. The primer mix had 60 V beta and 13 J beta primers. The table came from immunoSEQ multiplex PCR; TCRdb's copy has only in-frame clones and leaves some out. The sample yields fewer than 70,000 clones, about 84% seen once. This clonotype was obtained from a human donor with glioblastoma. Sample: blood, taken after dendritic cell vaccination. The chain joins TRBV7-8 to TRBJ2-7, with TRBD1 matching over 8 bases. The CDR3, as DNA: TGTGCCAGCAGCTTGACAGGGGTTACCTACGAGCAGTACTTC. It is translated as CASSLTGVTYEQYF.